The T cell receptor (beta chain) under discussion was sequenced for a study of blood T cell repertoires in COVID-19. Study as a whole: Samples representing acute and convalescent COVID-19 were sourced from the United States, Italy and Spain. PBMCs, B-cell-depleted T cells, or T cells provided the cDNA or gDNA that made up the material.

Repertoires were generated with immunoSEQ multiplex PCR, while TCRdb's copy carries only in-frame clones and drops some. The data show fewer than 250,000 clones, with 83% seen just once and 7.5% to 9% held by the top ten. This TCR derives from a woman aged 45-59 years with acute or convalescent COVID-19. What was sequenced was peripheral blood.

CDR3 residues: CASSPWTSRTTNEQFF. In DNA form, the CDR3 reads TGTGCCAGCAGCCCTTGGACTAGCCGCACGACGAATGAGCAGTTCTTC. This chain connects TRBV5-5 to TRBJ2-1, with 8 bases lining up with TRBD2. CDR1 is SGHKS and CDR2 is YYEKEE in the germline V gene (reference sequence). The CDR3 runs to 16 residues. V dropped 4 bases and J dropped 7; count of bases not matched to a gene: 13.